One TCR beta chain is described in this entry. Its antigen is not known. These data are taken from a study of siplizumab effects on memory and regulatory T cells. The CDR3 length is 13 residues. The V and J ends lost 3 bases and 2 bases, in that order; junction bases with no gene match: 1. Germline CDR1 and CDR2: SGHTA and FQGTGA. The study's findings and limits: Contribution to the alloresponse seemed major for naive T cells, which also seemed more diverse than memory cells.

The data were produced by immunoSEQ multiplex PCR, yet TCRdb's version contains in-frame clones alone and is incomplete. Of about 110,000 clones listed, just over 90% are singletons. The sequence was collected from a human donor in good health. The genes are TRBV7-3 and TRBJ2-7, with TRBD1 matching over 7 bases. Sample: Tregs sorted from blood. The DNA for the CDR3 is TGTGCCAGCAGCTTCGGGACAGCCTACGAGCAGTACTTC. Residues: CASSFGTAYEQYF.